This T cell receptor (beta chain) was profiled in a study of T cell changes during pregnancy in multiple sclerosis (dated by TCRdb to 2018 to 2020). General notes on the study: The study examined how the T cell repertoire changed over the course of pregnancy in women with multiple sclerosis.

Library prep was done by the immunoSEQ multiplex PCR assay. Here the immuneACCESS table is served through TCRdb, limited to in-frame sequences with V and J called. Missing clones are a known gap in these copies; in checked studies unresolved V genes cover under half, and the rest lacks a known reason. Here the sample has 15,000 to 25,000 clones; roughly 89% occur a single time. The biggest ten clones account for 5.5% to 6% of the sample. The germline V gene (reference sequence) supplies CDR1 SSHAT and CDR2 FNYEAQ. Inclusive of the bounding cysteine and phenylalanine, the CDR3 is 13 residues long. The DNA shown is the 39-base CDR3, in frame from base 1. Of note for this clone: Its antigen has not been determined. A read error may produce the germline difference seen at one junction end.

This TCR was sampled from a female donor in good health, enrolled as a control in a pregnancy study. The chain employs TRBV7-7 and TRBJ2-5, with the D gene too uncertain to name. The material was CD8+ T cells from peripheral blood mononuclear cells, obtained in the third trimester of pregnancy. The DNA reads as follows: TGTGCTAGCAGCTCCTACAGTGGGGAGACCCAGTACTTC. It translates as CASSSYSGETQYF.